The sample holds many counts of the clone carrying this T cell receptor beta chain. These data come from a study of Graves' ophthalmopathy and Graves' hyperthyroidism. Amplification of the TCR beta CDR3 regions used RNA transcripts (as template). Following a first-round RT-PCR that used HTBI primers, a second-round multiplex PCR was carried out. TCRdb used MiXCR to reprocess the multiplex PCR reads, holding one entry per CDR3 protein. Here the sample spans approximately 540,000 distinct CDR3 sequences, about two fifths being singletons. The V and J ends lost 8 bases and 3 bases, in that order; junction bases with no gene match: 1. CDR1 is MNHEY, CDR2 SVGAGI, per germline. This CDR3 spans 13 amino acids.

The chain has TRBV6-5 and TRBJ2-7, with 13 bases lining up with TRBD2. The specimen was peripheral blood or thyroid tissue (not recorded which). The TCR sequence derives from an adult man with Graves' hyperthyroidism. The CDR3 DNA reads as TGTGCCAGCGGGACTAGCGGGGTCTACGAGCAGTACTTC. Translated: CASGTSGVYEQYF.